The entry that follows covers one T cell receptor beta chain sequence. An end of the junction differs from the germline gene, which may be a read error. The data derive from a study of long-term antiretroviral therapy in people with HIV. Looked up from germline, CDR1 is SNHLY and CDR2 is FYNNEI. CDR3 length equals 16 residues. It was version v3.0 of the immunoSEQ assay that was run at survey level. Some clones are missing from TCRdb's copy, which holds only in-frame ones; the method was immunoSEQ multiplex PCR. The sample consists of around 20,000 clones, about four fifths of them appearing once. The chain has TRBV2 and TRBJ1-1; maybe TRBD1 (5 bases). The sequencing used unsorted PBMCs, collected 0.2 years after starting antiretroviral therapy. This sequence originates from a woman aged 25 to 39 with HIV. The CDR3 loop is CASSEEGMGIRGEAFF. Written as DNA, the CDR3 is TGTGCCAGCAGCGAAGAAGGTATGGGGATAAGGGGTGAAGCTTTCTTT.